The TCR beta chain under discussion was sequenced for a study of blood T cell repertoires in COVID-19. Overall study: Donors in the United States, Italy and Spain gave samples during acute or convalescent COVID-19.

Here immunoSEQ multiplex PCR was the method, and the copy in TCRdb shows in-frame clones only, minus some. The sample shows about 120,000 clones, 70% to 90% of them seen only once. The sequence was collected from a man in his sixties or seventies who had recovered from COVID-19. Sequenced sample: peripheral blood.

In DNA form, the CDR3 reads TGTGCCAGCAGCTTGGCCCAGGAACAAGAGACCCAGTACTTC. Its translation: CASSLAQEQETQYF. The chain is built from TRBV5-4 and TRBJ2-5, with D uncertain. Trimming left V 0 bases short and J 2 bases short, with 8 bases between. This CDR3 comprises 14 residues. The germline CDR1 and CDR2 sequences are SGHNT and YYREEE (reference sequence).